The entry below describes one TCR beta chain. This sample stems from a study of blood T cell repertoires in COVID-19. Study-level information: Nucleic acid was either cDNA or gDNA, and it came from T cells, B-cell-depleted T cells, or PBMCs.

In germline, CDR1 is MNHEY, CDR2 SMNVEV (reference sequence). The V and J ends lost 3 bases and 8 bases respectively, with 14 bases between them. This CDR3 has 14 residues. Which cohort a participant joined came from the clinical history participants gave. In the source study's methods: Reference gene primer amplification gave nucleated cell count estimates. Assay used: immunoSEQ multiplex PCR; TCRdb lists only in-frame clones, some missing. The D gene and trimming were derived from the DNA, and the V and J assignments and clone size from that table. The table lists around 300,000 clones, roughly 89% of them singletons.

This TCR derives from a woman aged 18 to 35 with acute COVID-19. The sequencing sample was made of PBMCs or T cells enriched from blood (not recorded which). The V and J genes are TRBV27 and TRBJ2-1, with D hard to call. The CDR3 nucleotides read TGTGCCAGCAGTTTGCGGTCCCCTTGGGATGAGCAGTTCTTC. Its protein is CASSLRSPWDEQFF.